This TCR beta chain was found in a study of glioma-infiltrating T cells (TCRdb year 2016). Turning to the overall study: Glioma tissue, non-neoplastic brain tissue and matched peripheral blood mononuclear cells were used as sources from which TCR alpha- and beta-chain repertoires were sequenced. To gauge divergence between tissue and blood T-cell populations, every tissue-infiltrating repertoire was compared against the peripheral blood repertoire from the same patient. Three low-grade glioma patients, roughly 8 primary glioblastoma patients and three non-glioma patients contributing non-neoplastic brain tissue were included in the paired cohort. General findings and caveats noted by the study authors: Only a very small number of CDR3 sequences turned up in both tissue and blood, a result put down to high CDR3 diversity combined with limited sampling. VJ-independent divergence between tissue and blood was found to be below expectation in non-neoplastic patients but above expectation in all gliomas, particularly low-grade gliomas. Group comparisons were based on small numbers of patients: three non-neoplastic, three low-grade glioma and roughly 8 glioblastoma patients.

The iRepertoire nested amplicon-rescue multiplex PCR (arm-PCR) platform was used to amplify TCR alpha and beta CDR3 regions from RNA. For one-step reverse transcription and amplification, roughly 85-400 ng of tissue mRNA or PBMC total RNA was used as input. After bead purification, a secondary multiplex PCR added Illumina adapters, and libraries were gel-purified between 200 and 400 bp. Internal 6-nucleotide barcodes were carried by the libraries and were used for demultiplexing. Sequencing of the libraries was done on an Illumina MiSeq using 2x220 or 2x250 nucleotide paired-end reads. The original pipeline was this. Paired reads were merged with FLASH 1.2.11 and aligned to the GRCh37 human genome with BWA-MEM before extracting TRA and TRB reads. An IMGT-derived reference of cassette sequences and CDR3 motifs, with pseudogenes included, was used for V and J assignment. Reads were translated in three frames, and productive CDR3s were defined by a C…FGXG motif without stop codons. Clonotypes were defined as unique combinations of V-J cassette pair and CDR3 amino acid sequence. Reads were filtered by Hamming distance, with the threshold set by the sequence error rate of each sample in mapped regions. The public reads were run again by TCRdb, first through fastp at Q25 and then through MiXCR, and only productive beta chains were kept. One record per CDR3 amino acid sequence lists the most common genes and DNA. The V and J calls, along with clone size, are taken from TCRdb and not from the paper's own processing. A total of approximately 88,000 distinct CDR3 sequences appear in this sample, under 30% of them only once. The ten largest clones capture about 6.6% of the sample.

Regarding this clonotype: Its antigen is still unknown. Per-base qualities were not stored, and no clone one base away is much larger.

CDR1 and CDR2, per the germline V gene (reference sequence), are MNHNY and SVGAGI. The junction shows trimming of 2 bases on V and 0 bases on J, plus 11 bases between the germline ends. The CDR3 covers 17 residues, taking in both the cysteine and the phenylalanine. The only DNA kept is the CDR3, 51 bases in frame from the first base. The sequence was obtained from a human donor with low-grade glioma or glioblastoma, undergoing nonglioma brain surgery, or in good health (not recorded which). The sequence links TRBV6-6 to TRBJ2-6; the D gene is perhaps TRBD1, on 5 matching bases. Input material: glioma tissue, nonneoplastic brain tissue, or PBMCs (not recorded which). The CDR3 protein: CASSYATGPSGANVLTF. In nucleotide form, the sequence is TGTGCCAGCAGTTACGCCACAGGCCCCTCTGGGGCCAACGTCCTGACTTTC.